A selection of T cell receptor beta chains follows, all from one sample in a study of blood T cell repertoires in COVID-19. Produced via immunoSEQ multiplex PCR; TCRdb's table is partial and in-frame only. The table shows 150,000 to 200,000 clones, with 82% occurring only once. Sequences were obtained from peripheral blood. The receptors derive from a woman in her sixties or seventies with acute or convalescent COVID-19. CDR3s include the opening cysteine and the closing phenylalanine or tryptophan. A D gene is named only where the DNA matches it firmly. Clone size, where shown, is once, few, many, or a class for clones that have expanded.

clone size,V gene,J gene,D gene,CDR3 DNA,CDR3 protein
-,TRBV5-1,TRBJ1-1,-,TGCGCCAGCAGCTTGCTTTTCCGCACTGAAGCTTTCTTT,CASSLLFRTEAFF
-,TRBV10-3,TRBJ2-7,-,TGTGCCATCAGTGAACAGGGTTACGAGCAGTACTTC,CAISEQGYEQYF
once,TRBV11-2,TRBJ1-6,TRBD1,TGTGCCAGCAGCATTGGACAGGTGGACACACCCCTCCACTTT,CASSIGQVDTPLHF
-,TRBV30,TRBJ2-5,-,TGTGCCTGGAGTTTGGAGGGGGAGACCCAGTACTTC,CAWSLEGETQYF
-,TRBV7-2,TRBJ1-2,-,TGTGCCAGCAGCCCACTGGCGGGGAACTCATACACCTTC,CASSPLAGNSYTF
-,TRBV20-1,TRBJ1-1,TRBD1,TGCAGTGCTAGTTCATTTGTCGGGTGGGGGACAGGGGGATTTGAAGCTTTCTTT,CSASSFVGWGTGGFEAFF
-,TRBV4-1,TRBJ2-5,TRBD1,TGCGCCAGCAGCCAACTGTGGGGCAGGGGGCTTGGAGAGACCCAGTACTTC,CASSQLWGRGLGETQYF
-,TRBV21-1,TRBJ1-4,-,TGTGCCAGCAGCAAAAATGCGGATGTAACAGGGGGCGGCGTAGGTGAAAAACTGTTTTTT,CASSKNADVTGGGVGEKLFF
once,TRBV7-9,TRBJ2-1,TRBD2,TGTGCCAGCAGCAATCTCCTAGCGGGGACCTACAATGAGCAGTTCTTC,CASSNLLAGTYNEQFF
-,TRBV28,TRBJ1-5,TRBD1,TGTGCCAGCCCCCGTACAACAGGGGATCAGCCCCAGCATTTT,CASPRTTGDQPQHF
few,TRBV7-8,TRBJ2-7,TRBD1,TGTGCCAGCAGCATAGGGGGAACAGGGGGCTCCGAGCAGTACTTC,CASSIGGTGGSEQYF
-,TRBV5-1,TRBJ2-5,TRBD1,TGCGCCAGTACGATTATGGGACAGAGGCAAGAGACCCAGTACTTC,CASTIMGQRQETQYF
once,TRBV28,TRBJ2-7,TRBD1,TGTGCCAGCAGTATTCCCCAGGGGGCCACCTGGCAGCAGTACTTC,CASSIPQGATWQQYF